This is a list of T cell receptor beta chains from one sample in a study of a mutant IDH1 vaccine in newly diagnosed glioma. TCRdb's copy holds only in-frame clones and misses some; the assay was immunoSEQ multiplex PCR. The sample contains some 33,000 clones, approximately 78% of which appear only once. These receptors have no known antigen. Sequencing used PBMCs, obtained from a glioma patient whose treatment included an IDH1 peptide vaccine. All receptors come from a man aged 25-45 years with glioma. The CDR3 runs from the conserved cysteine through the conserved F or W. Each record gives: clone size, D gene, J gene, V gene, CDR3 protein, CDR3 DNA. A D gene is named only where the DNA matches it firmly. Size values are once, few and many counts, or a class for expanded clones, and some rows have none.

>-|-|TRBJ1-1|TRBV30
CAWSNTLQNTEAFF
TGTGCCTGGAGTAATACCTTACAGAACACTGAAGCTTTCTTT
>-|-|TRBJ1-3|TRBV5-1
CASSLGYRASGNTIYF
TGCGCCAGCAGCTTGGGTTACCGGGCATCTGGAAACACCATATATTTT
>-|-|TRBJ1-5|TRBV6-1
CASRDQSPQHF
TGTGCCAGCAGGGACCAATCGCCCCAGCATTTT
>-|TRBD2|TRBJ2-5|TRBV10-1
CASGLTLGRKETQYF
TGCGCCAGCGGTTTGACTCTCGGGAGGAAAGAGACCCAGTACTTC
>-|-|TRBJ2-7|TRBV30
CAWTTVGREQYF
TGTGCCTGGACGACAGTAGGACGCGAGCAGTACTTC
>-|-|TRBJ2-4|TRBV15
CATSNRHFDPIYIQYF
TGTGCCACCAGCAACCGACATTTCGACCCGATCTACATTCAGTACTTC
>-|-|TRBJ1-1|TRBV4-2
CASRPDTQNTEAFF
TGTGCCAGCAGGCCGGACACGCAGAACACTGAAGCTTTCTTT
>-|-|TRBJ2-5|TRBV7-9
CASSLGIVGLETQYF
TGTGCCAGCAGCTTAGGAATAGTGGGGCTAGAGACCCAGTACTTC
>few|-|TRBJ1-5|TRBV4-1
CASSHSSTGGQPQHF
TGCGCCAGCAGCCACAGTTCGACTGGGGGTCAGCCCCAGCATTTT
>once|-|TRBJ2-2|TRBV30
CAWVGTYYTGELFF
TGTGCCTGGGTAGGGACATATTACACCGGGGAGCTGTTTTTT
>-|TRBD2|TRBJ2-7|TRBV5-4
CASSPGTSVAYEQYF
TGTGCCAGCAGCCCCGGGACTAGCGTCGCCTACGAGCAGTACTTC
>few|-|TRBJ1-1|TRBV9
CASSVAPGMNTEAFF
TGTGCCAGCAGCGTGGCACCAGGTATGAACACTGAAGCTTTCTTT
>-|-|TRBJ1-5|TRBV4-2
CASSQDNQGWRQSDNQPQHF
TGTGCCAGCAGCCAAGATAACCAGGGATGGCGTCAGTCGGACAATCAGCCCCAGCATTTT
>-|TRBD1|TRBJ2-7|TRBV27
CASSFRSTGGFYEQYF
TGTGCCAGCAGTTTTCGCTCGACAGGGGGGTTCTACGAGCAGTACTTC
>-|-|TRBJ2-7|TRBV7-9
CASSHVDEPSYEQYF
TGTGCCAGCAGCCACGTAGACGAACCCTCCTACGAGCAGTACTTC
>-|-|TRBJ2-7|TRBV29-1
CSVSQGQYYEQYF
TGCAGCGTTAGCCAAGGACAGTATTACGAGCAGTACTTC
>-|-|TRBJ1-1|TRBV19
CASSRTDANTEAFF
TGTGCCAGTAGTAGGACAGACGCCAACACTGAAGCTTTCTTT
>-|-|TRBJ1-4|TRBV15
CATSRQQGLAEKLFF
TGTGCCACCAGCAGACAACAGGGATTGGCCGAAAAACTGTTTTTT
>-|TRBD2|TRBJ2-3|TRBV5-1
CASSSSGVSTDTQYF
TGCGCCAGCAGCTCTAGCGGGGTGAGCACAGATACGCAGTATTTT
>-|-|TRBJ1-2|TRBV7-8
CASSSNTGTYGYTF
TGTGCCAGCAGCTCAAATACCGGGACCTATGGCTACACCTTC
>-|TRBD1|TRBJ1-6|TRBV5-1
CASSFQGARNSPLHF
TGCGCCAGCAGCTTCCAGGGGGCTCGTAATTCACCCCTCCACTTT
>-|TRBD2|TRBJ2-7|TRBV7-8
CASSPRTSGRVYEQYF
TGTGCCAGCAGCCCCCGGACTAGCGGGAGAGTCTACGAGCAGTACTTC
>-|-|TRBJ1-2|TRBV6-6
CASNHNYGYTF
TGTGCCAGCAATCATAACTATGGCTACACCTTC
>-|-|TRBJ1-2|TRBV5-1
CASSFYNLRDDKRGYTF
TGCGCCAGCAGCTTCTATAATCTCCGGGACGACAAACGGGGCTACACCTTC
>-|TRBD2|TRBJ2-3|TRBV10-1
CASSELAGGPDTQYF
TGCGCCAGCAGTGAGCTGGCGGGAGGCCCAGATACGCAGTATTTT
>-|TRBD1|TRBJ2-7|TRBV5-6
CASSGTLTTGQGSYEQYF
TGTGCCAGCAGCGGGACCCTAACGACGGGACAGGGCTCCTACGAGCAGTACTTC
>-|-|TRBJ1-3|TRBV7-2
CASSLTGLAGNTIYF
TGTGCCAGCAGCTTAACAGGGTTGGCTGGAAACACCATATATTTT
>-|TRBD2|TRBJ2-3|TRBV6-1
CASSLGGRTDTQYF
TGTGCCAGCAGCCTGGGGGGGAGAACAGATACGCAGTATTTT
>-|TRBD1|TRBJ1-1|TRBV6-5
CASRDRGHSTEAFF
TGTGCCAGCAGGGACAGGGGGCATAGCACTGAAGCTTTCTTT
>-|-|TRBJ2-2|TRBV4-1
CASSQEDTGELFF
TGCGCCAGCAGCCAAGAGGACACCGGGGAGCTGTTTTTT
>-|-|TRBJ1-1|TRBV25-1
CASSELVNFNEAFF
TGTGCCAGCAGTGAATTGGTCAATTTTAATGAAGCTTTCTTT
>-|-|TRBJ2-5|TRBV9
CASSARGELGTETQYF
TGTGCCAGCAGCGCCAGGGGTGAATTAGGGACGGAGACCCAGTACTTC
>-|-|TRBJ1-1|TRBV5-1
CATRRQPTGNTEAFF
TGCGCCACCCGTCGGCAACCGACGGGGAACACTGAAGCTTTCTTT
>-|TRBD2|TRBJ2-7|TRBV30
CAWSLASGSYEQYF
TGTGCCTGGAGTCTCGCTAGCGGGAGTTACGAGCAGTACTTC
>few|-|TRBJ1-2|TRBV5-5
CASSVSPNYGYTF
TGTGCCAGCAGTGTCAGCCCTAACTATGGCTACACCTTC
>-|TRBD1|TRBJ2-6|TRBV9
CASSRTGGSGANVLTF
TGTGCCAGCAGTCGTACAGGGGGCTCTGGGGCCAACGTCCTGACTTTC
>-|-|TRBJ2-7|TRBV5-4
CASSLADAGPPYEQYF
TGTGCCAGCAGCTTGGCGGACGCGGGGCCTCCCTACGAGCAGTACTTC
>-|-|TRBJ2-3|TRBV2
CASSDIRGFTDTQYF
TGTGCCAGCAGTGACATTCGGGGATTCACAGATACGCAGTATTTT
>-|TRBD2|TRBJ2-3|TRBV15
CATSRPRSSGRDTQYF
TGTGCCACCAGCAGGCCCCGGAGTAGCGGGAGAGATACGCAGTATTTT
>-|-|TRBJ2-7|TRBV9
CASSVEAGTDSGEQYF
TGTGCCAGCAGCGTAGAGGCCGGGACGGACTCCGGAGAGCAGTACTTC
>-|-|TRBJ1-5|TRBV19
CASSKDRNQPQHF
TGTGCCAGTAGTAAGGACCGAAATCAGCCCCAGCATTTT
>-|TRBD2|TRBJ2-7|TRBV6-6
CASSGTSIYEQYF
TGTGCCAGCAGCGGGACTAGCATCTACGAGCAGTACTTC
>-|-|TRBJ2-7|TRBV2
CASSVRRLPSEQYF
TGTGCCAGCAGTGTCAGGAGACTGCCAAGTGAGCAGTACTTC
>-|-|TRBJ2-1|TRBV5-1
CASSLGTDNEQFF
TGCGCCAGCAGCTTGGGCACGGACAATGAGCAGTTCTTC
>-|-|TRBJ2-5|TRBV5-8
CASSFSRGSTETQYF
TGTGCCAGCAGCTTTTCCCGGGGTAGCACGGAGACCCAGTACTTC
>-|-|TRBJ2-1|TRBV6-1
CASLARVLYNEQFF
TGTGCCAGCCTGGCGCGGGTCCTTTACAATGAGCAGTTCTTC
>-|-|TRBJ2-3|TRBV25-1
CASSELGSGRNTDTQYF
TGTGCCAGCAGTGAATTGGGCTCAGGGAGGAACACAGATACGCAGTATTTT
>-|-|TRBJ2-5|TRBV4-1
CASSQDLGGGRKTQYF
TGCGCCAGCAGCCAAGACCTTGGGGGGGGCCGGAAGACCCAGTACTTC
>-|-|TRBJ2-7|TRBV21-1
CASSSLDRVRTDEQYF
TGTGCCAGCAGCAGCTTAGACAGGGTAAGGACCGACGAGCAGTACTTC
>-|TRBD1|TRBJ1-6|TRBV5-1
CASSPGTGSSYNSPLHF
TGCGCCAGCAGCCCGGGGACAGGGAGCTCCTATAATTCACCCCTCCACTTT
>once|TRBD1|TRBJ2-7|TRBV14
CASSLWTGPYEQYF
TGTGCCAGCAGCCTATGGACAGGGCCCTACGAGCAGTACTTC
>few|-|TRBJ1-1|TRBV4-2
CASSHQDGTEAFF
TGTGCCAGCAGCCACCAGGACGGGACTGAAGCTTTCTTT
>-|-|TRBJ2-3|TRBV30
CAWQHITDTQYF
TGTGCCTGGCAACACATCACAGATACGCAGTATTTT
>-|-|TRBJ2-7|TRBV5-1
CASSLGTEGYEQYF
TGCGCCAGCAGCTTGGGGACAGAGGGCTACGAGCAGTACTTC